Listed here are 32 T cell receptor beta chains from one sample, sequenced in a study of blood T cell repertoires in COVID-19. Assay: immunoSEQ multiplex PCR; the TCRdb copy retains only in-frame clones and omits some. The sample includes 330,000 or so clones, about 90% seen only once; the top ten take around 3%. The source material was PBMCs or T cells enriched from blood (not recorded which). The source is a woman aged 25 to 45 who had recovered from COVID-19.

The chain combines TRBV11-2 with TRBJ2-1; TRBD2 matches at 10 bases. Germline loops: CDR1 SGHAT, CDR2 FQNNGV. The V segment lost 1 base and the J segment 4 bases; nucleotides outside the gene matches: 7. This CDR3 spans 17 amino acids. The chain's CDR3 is CASSLAASGSFYNEQFF. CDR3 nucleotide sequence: TGTGCCAGCAGCTTAGCAGCTAGCGGGAGCTTTTACAATGAGCAGTTCTTC.

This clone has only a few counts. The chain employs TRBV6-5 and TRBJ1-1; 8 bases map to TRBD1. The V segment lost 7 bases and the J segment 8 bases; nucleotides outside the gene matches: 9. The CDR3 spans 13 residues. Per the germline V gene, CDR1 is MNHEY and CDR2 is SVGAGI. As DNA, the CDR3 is TGTGCCAGCATGCGGGGACAGGAGATGGAAGCTTTCTTT. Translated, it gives CASMRGQEMEAFF.

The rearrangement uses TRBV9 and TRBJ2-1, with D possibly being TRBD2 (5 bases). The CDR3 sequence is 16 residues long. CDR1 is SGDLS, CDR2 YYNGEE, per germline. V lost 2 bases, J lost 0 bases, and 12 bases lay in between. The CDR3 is CASSVNSGVSYNEQFF. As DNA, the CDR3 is TGTGCCAGCAGCGTTAATTCCGGGGTCTCCTACAATGAGCAGTTCTTC.

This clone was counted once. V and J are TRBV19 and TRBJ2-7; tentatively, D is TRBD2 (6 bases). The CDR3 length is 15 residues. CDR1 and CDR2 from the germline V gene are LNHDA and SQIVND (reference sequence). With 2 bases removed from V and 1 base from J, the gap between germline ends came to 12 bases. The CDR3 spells CASSISLAPSYEQYF. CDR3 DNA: TGTGCCAGTAGTATATCCCTAGCGCCGTCCTACGAGCAGTACTTC.

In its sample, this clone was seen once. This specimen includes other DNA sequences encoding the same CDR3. The CDR3 DNA follows: TGTGCCAGCAGCCAAGGTACAGACTATGGCTACACCTTC. As protein: CASSQGTDYGYTF. V is TRBV4-2 and J is TRBJ1-2; D unresolved. The CDR3 consists of 13 residues. Germline V gene data show CDR1 as LGHNA and CDR2 as YNFKEQ. The V end was cut by 1 base, the J end by 3 bases, with 6 bases between.

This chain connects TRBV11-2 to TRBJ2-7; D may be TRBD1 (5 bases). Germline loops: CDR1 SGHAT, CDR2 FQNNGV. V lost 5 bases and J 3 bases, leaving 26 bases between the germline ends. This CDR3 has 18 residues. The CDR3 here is CASSPIHRNRNEVYEQYF. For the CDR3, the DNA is TGTGCCAGCAGCCCGATACACAGGAATAGAAACGAAGTCTACGAGCAGTACTTC.

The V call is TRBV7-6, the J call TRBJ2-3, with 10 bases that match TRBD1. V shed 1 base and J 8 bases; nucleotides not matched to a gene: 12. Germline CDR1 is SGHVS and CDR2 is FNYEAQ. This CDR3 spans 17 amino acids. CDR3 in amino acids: CASSLGSVGQGSGTQYF. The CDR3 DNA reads TGTGCCAGCAGCTTAGGGTCGGTGGGACAGGGGTCGGGTACGCAGTATTTT.

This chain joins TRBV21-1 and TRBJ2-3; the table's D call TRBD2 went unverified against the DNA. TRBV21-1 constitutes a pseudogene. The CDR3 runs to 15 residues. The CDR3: CASSGGTSGSYTQYF. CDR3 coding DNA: TGTGCCAGCAGCGGTGGGACTAGCGGGAGTTATACGCAGTATTTT.

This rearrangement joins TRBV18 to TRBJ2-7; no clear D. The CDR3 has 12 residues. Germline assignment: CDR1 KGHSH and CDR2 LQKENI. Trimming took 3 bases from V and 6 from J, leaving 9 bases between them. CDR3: CASSPDSTEQYF. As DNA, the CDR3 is TGTGCCAGCTCACCCGATAGCACCGAGCAGTACTTC.

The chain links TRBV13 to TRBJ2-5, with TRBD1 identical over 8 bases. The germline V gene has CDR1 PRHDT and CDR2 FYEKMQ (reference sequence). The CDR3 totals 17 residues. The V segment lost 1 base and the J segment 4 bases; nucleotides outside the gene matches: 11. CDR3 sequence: CASSLAFRQGKGETQYF. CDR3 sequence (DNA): TGTGCCAGCAGCTTAGCTTTTCGACAGGGGAAGGGAGAGACCCAGTACTTC.

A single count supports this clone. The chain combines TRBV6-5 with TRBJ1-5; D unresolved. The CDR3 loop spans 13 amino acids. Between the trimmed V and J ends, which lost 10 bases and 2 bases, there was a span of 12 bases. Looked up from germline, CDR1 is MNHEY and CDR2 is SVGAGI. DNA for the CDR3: TGTGCCATCCGGGAGGTGGGCAATCAGCCCCAGCATTTT. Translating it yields CAIREVGNQPQHF.

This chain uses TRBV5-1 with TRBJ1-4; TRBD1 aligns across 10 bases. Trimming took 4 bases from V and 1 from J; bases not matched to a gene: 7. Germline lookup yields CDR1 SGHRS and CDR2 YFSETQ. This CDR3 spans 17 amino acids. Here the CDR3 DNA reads TGCGCCAGCAGCCCCGACAGGGGGCGAGGAACTAATGAAAAACTGTTTTTT. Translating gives CASSPDRGRGTNEKLFF. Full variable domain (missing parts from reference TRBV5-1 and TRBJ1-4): KAGVTQTPRYLIKTRGQQVTLSCSPISGHRSVSWYQQTPGQGLQFLFEYFSETQRNKGNFPGRFSGRQFSNSRSEMNVSTLELGDSALYLCASSPDRGRGTNEKLFFGSGTQLSVL.

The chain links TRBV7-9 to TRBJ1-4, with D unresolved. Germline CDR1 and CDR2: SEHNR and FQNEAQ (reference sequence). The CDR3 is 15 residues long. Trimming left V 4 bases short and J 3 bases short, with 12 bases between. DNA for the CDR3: TGTGCCAGCAGCTCCGCTCGAGGGTCTAATGAAAAACTGTTTTTT. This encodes CASSSARGSNEKLFF. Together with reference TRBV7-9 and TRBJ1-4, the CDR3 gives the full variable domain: DTGVSQNPRHKITKRGQNVTFRCDPISEHNRLYWYRQTLGQGPEFLTYFQNEAQLEKSRLLSDRFSAERPKGSFSTLEIQRTEQGDSAMYLCASSSARGSNEKLFFGSGTQLSVL.

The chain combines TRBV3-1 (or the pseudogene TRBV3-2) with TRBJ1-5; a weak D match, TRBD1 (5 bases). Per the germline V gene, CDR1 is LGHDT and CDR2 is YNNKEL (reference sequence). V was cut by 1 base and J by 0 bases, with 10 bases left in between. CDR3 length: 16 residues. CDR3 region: CASSQGHTGSNQPQHF. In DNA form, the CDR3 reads TGTGCCAGCAGCCAAGGCCATACAGGTAGCAATCAGCCCCAGCATTTT.

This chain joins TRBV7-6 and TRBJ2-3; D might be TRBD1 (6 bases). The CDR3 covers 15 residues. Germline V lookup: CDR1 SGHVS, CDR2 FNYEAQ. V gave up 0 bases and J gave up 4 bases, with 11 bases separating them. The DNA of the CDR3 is TGTGCCAGCAGCTTAGCCGGGACAACTCCAGATACGCAGTATTTT. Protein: CASSLAGTTPDTQYF.

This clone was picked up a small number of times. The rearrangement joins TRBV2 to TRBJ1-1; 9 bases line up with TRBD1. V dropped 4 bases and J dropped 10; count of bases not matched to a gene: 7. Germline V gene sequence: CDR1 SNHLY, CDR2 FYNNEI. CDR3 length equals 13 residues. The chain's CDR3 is CASSGGQGVAAFF. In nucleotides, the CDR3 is TGTGCCAGCAGTGGGGGACAGGGAGTAGCAGCTTTCTTT. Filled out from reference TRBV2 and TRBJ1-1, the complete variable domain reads EPEVTQTPSHQVTQMGQEVILRCVPISNHLYFYWYRQILGQKVEFLVSFYNNEISEKSEIFDDQFSVERPDGSNFTLKIRSTKLEDSAMYFCASSGGQGVAAFFGQGTRLTVV.

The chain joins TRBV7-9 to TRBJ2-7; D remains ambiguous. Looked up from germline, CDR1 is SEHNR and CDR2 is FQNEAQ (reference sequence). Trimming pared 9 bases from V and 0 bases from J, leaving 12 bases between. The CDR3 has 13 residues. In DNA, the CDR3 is TGTGCCAGTGCTATACCCTCCTCCTACGAGCAGTACTTC. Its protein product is CASAIPSSYEQYF.

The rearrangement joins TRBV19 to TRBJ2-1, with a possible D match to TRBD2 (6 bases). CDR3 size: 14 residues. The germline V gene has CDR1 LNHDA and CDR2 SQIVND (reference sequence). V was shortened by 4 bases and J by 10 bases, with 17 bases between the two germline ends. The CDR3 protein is CASSTRDSIMEQFF. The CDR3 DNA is TGTGCCAGTAGTACAAGGGACTCCATAATGGAGCAGTTCTTC.

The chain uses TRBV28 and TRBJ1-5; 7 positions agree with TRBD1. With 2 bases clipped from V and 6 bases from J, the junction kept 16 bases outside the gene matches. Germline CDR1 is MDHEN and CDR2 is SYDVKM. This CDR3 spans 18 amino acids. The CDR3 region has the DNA TGTGCCAGCAGTTTAACCACCTACAGGGGACCCAGTAGTCAGCCCCAGCATTTT. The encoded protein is CASSLTTYRGPSSQPQHF.

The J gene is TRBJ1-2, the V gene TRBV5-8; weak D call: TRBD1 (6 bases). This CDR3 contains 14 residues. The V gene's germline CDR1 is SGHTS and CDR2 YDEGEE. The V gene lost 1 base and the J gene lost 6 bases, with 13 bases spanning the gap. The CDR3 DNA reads TGTGCCAGCAGCTTGAAAGGGGGATTCCATGGCTACACCTTC. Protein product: CASSLKGGFHGYTF. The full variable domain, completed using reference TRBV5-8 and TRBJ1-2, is EAGVTQSPTHLIKTRGQQATLRCSPISGHTSVYWYQQALGLGLQFLLWYDEGEERNRGNFPPRFSGRQFPNYSSELNVNALELEDSALYLCASSLKGGFHGYTFGSGTRLTVV.

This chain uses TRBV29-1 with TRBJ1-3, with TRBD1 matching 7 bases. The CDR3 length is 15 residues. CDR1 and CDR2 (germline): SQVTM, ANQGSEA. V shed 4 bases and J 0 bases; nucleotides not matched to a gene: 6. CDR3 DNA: TGCAGCGTTGGGAAGACAGGGTCCTCTGGAAACACCATATATTTT. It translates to CSVGKTGSSGNTIYF. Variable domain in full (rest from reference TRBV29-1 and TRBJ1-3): SAVISQKPSRDICQRGTSLTIQCQVDSQVTMMFWYRQQPGQSLTLIATANQGSEATYESGFVIDKFPISRPNLTFSTLTVSNMSPEDSSIYLCSVGKTGSSGNTIYFGEGSWLTVV.

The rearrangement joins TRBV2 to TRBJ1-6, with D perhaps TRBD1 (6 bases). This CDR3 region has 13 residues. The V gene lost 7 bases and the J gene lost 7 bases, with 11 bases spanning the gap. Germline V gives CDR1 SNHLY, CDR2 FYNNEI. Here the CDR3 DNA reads TGTGCCAGCAAACGGGACACCAATTCACCCCTCCACTTT. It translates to CASKRDTNSPLHF.

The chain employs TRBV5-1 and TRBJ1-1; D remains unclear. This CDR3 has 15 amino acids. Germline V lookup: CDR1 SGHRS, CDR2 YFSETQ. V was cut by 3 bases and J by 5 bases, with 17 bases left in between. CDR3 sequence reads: CASSSRTGSPTEAFF. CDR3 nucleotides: TGCGCCAGCAGCTCCCGGACGGGGAGTCCTACTGAAGCTTTCTTT.

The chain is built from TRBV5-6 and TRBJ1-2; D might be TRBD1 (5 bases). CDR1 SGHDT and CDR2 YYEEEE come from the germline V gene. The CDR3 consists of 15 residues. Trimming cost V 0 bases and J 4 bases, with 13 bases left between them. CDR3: CASSLGSAQVYGYTF. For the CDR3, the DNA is TGTGCCAGCAGCTTGGGCTCGGCACAGGTCTATGGCTACACCTTC.

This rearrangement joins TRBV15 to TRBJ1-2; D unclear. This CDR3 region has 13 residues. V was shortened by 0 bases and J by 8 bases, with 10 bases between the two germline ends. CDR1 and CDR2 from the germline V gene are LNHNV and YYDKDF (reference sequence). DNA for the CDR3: TGTGCCACCAGCAGAGAGGCTGGTTGGGGCTACACCTTC. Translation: CATSREAGWGYTF.

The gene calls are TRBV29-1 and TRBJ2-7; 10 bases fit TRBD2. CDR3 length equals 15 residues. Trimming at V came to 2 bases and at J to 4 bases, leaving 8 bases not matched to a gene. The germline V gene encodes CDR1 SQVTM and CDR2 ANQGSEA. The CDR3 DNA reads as TGCAGCGTTGAATATGGCACTAGCGGGGTGTACGAGCAGTACTTC. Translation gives CSVEYGTSGVYEQYF.

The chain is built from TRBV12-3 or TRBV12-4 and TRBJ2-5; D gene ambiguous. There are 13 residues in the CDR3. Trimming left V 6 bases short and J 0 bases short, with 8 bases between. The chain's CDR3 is CASSPDYQETQYF. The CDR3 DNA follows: TGTGCCAGCAGCCCCGACTACCAAGAGACCCAGTACTTC.

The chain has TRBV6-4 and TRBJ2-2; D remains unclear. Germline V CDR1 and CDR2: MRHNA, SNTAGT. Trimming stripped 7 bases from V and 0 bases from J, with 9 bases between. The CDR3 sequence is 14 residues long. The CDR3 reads CASTDQANTGELFF. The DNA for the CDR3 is TGTGCCAGCACCGACCAGGCGAACACCGGGGAGCTGTTTTTT.

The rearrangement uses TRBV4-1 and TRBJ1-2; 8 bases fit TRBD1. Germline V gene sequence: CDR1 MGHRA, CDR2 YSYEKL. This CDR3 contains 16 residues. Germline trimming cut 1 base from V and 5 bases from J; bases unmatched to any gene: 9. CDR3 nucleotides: TGCGCCAGCAGCCAAGGCGGGCAGGGGGCTAGGTATGGCTACACCTTC. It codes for CASSQGGQGARYGYTF.

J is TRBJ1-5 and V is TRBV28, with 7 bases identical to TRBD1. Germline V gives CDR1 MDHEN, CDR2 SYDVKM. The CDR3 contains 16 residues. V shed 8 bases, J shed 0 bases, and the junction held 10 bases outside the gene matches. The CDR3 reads CASAGTEVYSNQPQHF. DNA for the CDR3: TGTGCCAGCGCGGGGACAGAAGTTTATAGCAATCAGCCCCAGCATTTT.

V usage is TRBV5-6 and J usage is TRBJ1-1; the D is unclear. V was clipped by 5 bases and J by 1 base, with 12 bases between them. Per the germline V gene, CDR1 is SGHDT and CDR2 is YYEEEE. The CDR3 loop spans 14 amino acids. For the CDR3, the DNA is TGTGCCAGCAGTTTCGACTGGAGGAACACTGAAGCTTTCTTT. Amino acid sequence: CASSFDWRNTEAFF.

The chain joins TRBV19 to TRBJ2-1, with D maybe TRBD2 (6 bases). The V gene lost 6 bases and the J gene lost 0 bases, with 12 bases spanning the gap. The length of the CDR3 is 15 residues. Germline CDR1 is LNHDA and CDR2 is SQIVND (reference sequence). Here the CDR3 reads CASRRAGSSYNEQFF. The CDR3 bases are TGTGCCAGTAGGAGGGCCGGGAGCTCCTACAATGAGCAGTTCTTC. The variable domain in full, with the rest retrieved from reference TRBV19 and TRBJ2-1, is DGGITQSPKYLFRKEGQNVTLSCEQNLNHDAMYWYRQDPGQGLRLIYYSQIVNDFQKGDIAEGYSVSREKKESFPLTVTSAQKNPTAFYLCASRRAGSSYNEQFFGPGTRLTVL.